This T cell receptor (beta chain) comes out of a study of blood T cell repertoires in COVID-19. Study-wide context: PBMCs, B-cell-depleted T cells, or T cells were the source of the cDNA or gDNA that made up the material.

As handled by the study authors: Cell counts per sample came from amplifying reference gene primers. This table comes from immunoSEQ multiplex PCR, and its TCRdb copy is limited to in-frame clones, with some not included. That table is the source of V, J and clone size, and D and trimming were worked out from the DNA. The table includes about 75,000 clones, around 89% detected once. Germline V lookup: CDR1 MNHEY, CDR2 SMNVEV (reference sequence). The V and J ends lost 5 bases and 5 bases respectively, with 19 bases between them. This CDR3 is built from 15 residues. The receptor was isolated from a human donor in a cohort sampled during active COVID-19. The chain links TRBV27 to TRBJ2-7, with D perhaps TRBD1 (6 bases). The sample was peripheral blood. CDR3 loop: CASSKSGVGAHEQYF. CDR3 sequence (DNA): TGTGCCAGCAGTAAGAGCGGTGTGGGGGCCCACGAGCAGTACTTC.